This T cell receptor beta chain is from a study of cytomegalovirus exposure and HLA in healthy donors. V was trimmed by 5 bases and J by 5 bases, leaving 13 bases between them. The CDR3 covers 14 residues. The germline gives CDR1 MNHEY, CDR2 SVGAGI. PCR was performed using 60 Vbeta and 13 Jbeta primers. Method: immunoSEQ multiplex PCR; TCRdb's copy keeps in-frame clones and lacks some. The sample records roughly 150,000 clones, approximately 81% being singletons. As for this clone: Its antigen remains unidentified.

General study findings and limits: The sole available immune exposure information was CMV serostatus.

The origin of this receptor is a woman aged 40 to 50 in good health and CMV-seropositive. The J gene is TRBJ2-4, the V gene TRBV6-5; unclear D gene. Sequenced: PBMCs. CDR3 coding DNA: TGTGCCAGCAGTCCCCTGACAAGCCAAAACATTCAGTACTTC. This translates into CASSPLTSQNIQYF.